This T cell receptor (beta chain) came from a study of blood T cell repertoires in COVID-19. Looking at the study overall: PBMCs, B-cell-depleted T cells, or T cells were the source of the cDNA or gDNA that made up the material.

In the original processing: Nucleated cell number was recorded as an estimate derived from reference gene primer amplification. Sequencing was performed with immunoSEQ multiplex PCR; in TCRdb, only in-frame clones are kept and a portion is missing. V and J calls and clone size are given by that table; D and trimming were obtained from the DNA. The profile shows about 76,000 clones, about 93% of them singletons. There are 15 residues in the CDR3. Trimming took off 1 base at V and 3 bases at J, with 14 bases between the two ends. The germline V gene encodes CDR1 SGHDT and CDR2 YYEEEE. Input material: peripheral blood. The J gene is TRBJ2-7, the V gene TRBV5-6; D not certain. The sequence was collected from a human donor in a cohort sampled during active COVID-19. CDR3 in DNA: TGTGCCAGCAGCTTGATACACAACCTCCACTACGAGCAGTACTTC. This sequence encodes CASSLIHNLHYEQYF.